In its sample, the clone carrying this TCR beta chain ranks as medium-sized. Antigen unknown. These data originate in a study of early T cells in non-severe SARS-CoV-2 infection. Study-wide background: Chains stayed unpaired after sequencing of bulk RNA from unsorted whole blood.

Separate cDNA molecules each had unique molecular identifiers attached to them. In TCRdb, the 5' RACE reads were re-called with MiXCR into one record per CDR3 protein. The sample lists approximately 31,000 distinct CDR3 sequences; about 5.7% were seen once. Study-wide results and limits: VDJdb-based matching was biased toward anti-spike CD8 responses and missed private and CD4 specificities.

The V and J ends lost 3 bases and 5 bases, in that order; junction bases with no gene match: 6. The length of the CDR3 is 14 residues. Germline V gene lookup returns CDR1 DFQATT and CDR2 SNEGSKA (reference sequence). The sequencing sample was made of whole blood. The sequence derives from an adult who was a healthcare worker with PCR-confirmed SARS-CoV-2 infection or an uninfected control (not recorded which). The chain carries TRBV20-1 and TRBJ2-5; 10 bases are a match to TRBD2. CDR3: CSASPQREGETQYF. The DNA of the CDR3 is TGCAGTGCTAGTCCGCAGCGGGAGGGGGAGACCCAGTACTTC.